This section outlines one T cell receptor beta chain sequence together with its context. This specimen belongs to a study of blood T cell repertoires in COVID-19. There are 16 residues in the CDR3. V lost 4 bases and J lost 4, with 19 bases in between. Per the germline V gene, CDR1 is SGDLS and CDR2 is YYNGEE. Profiling relied on immunoSEQ multiplex PCR, and the TCRdb table lists in-frame clones only, not all of them. The table has 320,000 or so clones, over 75% seen once; the top ten hold 1%. The J gene is TRBJ2-3, the V gene TRBV9; D is possibly TRBD1 (5 bases). Sequenced material: PBMCs or T cells enriched from blood (not recorded which). The sequence was obtained from a woman aged 30 to 39 who had recovered from COVID-19. The DNA of the CDR3 is TGTGCCAGCAGCCTACTCCCCGGCCCAGGGCCAGATACGCAGTATTTT. Encoded protein: CASSLLPGPGPDTQYF.